The sequence of this T cell receptor beta chain was determined in a study of cytomegalovirus exposure and HLA in healthy donors. Study details: A data release that came early held 75 million to 85 million unique TCRs from HLA-typed donors. Broader study findings: The majority of CMV-associated TCR beta chains were reported as apparently HLA-restricted in a later analysis.

To note about this clone: The antigen remains undetermined.

PCR involved 60 Vbeta and 13 Jbeta primers. Repertoires were generated with immunoSEQ multiplex PCR, while TCRdb's copy carries only in-frame clones and drops some. Its table records fewer than 30,000 clones. Germline loops: CDR1 MDHEN, CDR2 SYDVKM. The CDR3 runs to 15 residues. Trimming removed 3 bases from V and 2 bases from J; junction bases left unmatched: 0. Sequencing was done on a sample of PBMCs. The V gene is TRBV28, the J gene TRBJ2-5; 13 bases map to TRBD2. The receptor was isolated from a young man in good health and CMV-seronegative. The CDR3 reads CASSLGLAGQETQYF. The DNA for the CDR3 is TGTGCCAGCAGTTTGGGACTAGCGGGACAAGAGACCCAGTACTTC.